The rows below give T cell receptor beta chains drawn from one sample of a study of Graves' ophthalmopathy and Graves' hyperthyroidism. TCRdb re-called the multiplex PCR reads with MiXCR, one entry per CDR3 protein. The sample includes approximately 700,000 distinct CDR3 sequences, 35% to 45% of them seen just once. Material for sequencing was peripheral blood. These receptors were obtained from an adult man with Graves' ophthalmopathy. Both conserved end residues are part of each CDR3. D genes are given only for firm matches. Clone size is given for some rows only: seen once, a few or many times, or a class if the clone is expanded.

CDR3 DNA: TGCGCCAGCAGTGAGTTGACAGGGAACACTGAAGCTTTCTTT; CDR3 protein: CASSELTGNTEAFF; clone size: NA; V gene: TRBV10-1; CDR3 length: 14; J gene: TRBJ1-1; D gene: NA
CDR3 DNA: TGTGCCAGCACCGGAAAGCAGGGGAGTGGAGAGACCCAGTACTTC; CDR3 protein: CASTGKQGSGETQYF; clone size: many; V gene: TRBV25-1; CDR3 length: 15; J gene: TRBJ2-5; D gene: NA
CDR3 DNA: TGCGCCAGCAGCTGGCGGTTAGACGGGCAGTACTTC; CDR3 protein: CASSWRLDGQYF; clone size: once; V gene: TRBV5-1; CDR3 length: 12; J gene: TRBJ2-7; D gene: NA
CDR3 DNA: TGCAGCTTGGAGGCTTCGGGCCAAGAGACCCAGTACTTC; CDR3 protein: CSLEASGQETQYF; clone size: few; V gene: TRBV29-1; CDR3 length: 13; J gene: TRBJ2-5; D gene: NA
CDR3 DNA: TGTGCCATCAGTCACCCTCCCGGGGGCGCCGAGACCCAGTACTTC; CDR3 protein: CAISHPPGGAETQYF; clone size: NA; V gene: TRBV10-3; CDR3 length: 15; J gene: TRBJ2-5; D gene: NA
CDR3 DNA: TGTGCCAGCAGCTTAGGATGGAACAGGGTAGGATCACCCCTCCACTTT; CDR3 protein: CASSLGWNRVGSPLHF; clone size: many; V gene: TRBV5-5; CDR3 length: 16; J gene: TRBJ1-6; D gene: NA
CDR3 DNA: TGTGCCAGCGGCCGGGACAGTAATTCACCCCTCCACTTT; CDR3 protein: CASGRDSNSPLHF; clone size: NA; V gene: TRBV12-3/TRBV12-4; CDR3 length: 13; J gene: TRBJ1-6; D gene: TRBD1
CDR3 DNA: TGTGCCATCAGCGAACAGGGTGATGCGACCCAGTACTTC; CDR3 protein: CAISEQGDATQYF; clone size: NA; V gene: TRBV10-3; CDR3 length: 13; J gene: TRBJ2-5; D gene: NA
CDR3 DNA: TGTGCCAGCAGCTTAGAGCGCGACTATGGCTACACCTTC; CDR3 protein: CASSLERDYGYTF; clone size: NA; V gene: TRBV7-9; CDR3 length: 13; J gene: TRBJ1-2; D gene: NA
CDR3 DNA: TGTGCCAGCAGTCCTAGCGACACCGGGGCCAACGTCCTGACTTTC; CDR3 protein: CASSPSDTGANVLTF; clone size: NA; V gene: TRBV25-1; CDR3 length: 15; J gene: TRBJ2-6; D gene: NA
CDR3 DNA: TGTGCCATCAGTATCGGGAATGGGCCGTCACCCCTCCACTTT; CDR3 protein: CAISIGNGPSPLHF; clone size: many; V gene: TRBV10-3; CDR3 length: 14; J gene: TRBJ1-6; D gene: NA
CDR3 DNA: TGTGCCAGCAGCCCCCGAGGGCACTCTAGCACAGATACGCAGTATTTT; CDR3 protein: CASSPRGHSSTDTQYF; clone size: NA; V gene: TRBV9; CDR3 length: 16; J gene: TRBJ2-3; D gene: NA
CDR3 DNA: TGTGCCAGCAGCACCGGGCAGGGGGTGGAGACCCAGTACTTC; CDR3 protein: CASSTGQGVETQYF; clone size: NA; V gene: TRBV9; CDR3 length: 14; J gene: TRBJ2-5; D gene: TRBD1
CDR3 DNA: TGTGCCAGCAGCTTACAAGGCGTCCGAACTAATGAAAAACTGTTTTTT; CDR3 protein: CASSLQGVRTNEKLFF; clone size: many; V gene: TRBV7-9; CDR3 length: 16; J gene: TRBJ1-4; D gene: NA
CDR3 DNA: TGTGCCAGCAGCTTAGTTAGATTGGGTGGGATTAATGAGCAGTTCTTC; CDR3 protein: CASSLVRLGGINEQFF; clone size: many; V gene: TRBV7-8; CDR3 length: 16; J gene: TRBJ2-1; D gene: NA
CDR3 DNA: TGTGCCAGCAGCTTGGTATGGGTAGCGGGGGCCAATAACGAGCAGTACTTC; CDR3 protein: CASSLVWVAGANNEQYF; clone size: few; V gene: TRBV7-2; CDR3 length: 17; J gene: TRBJ2-7; D gene: TRBD2
CDR3 DNA: TGCAGCGTTGACTTGGGGCCAGATGGAAACACCATATATTTT; CDR3 protein: CSVDLGPDGNTIYF; clone size: NA; V gene: TRBV29-1; CDR3 length: 14; J gene: TRBJ1-3; D gene: NA
CDR3 DNA: TGCGCCAGCAGTATCCGAACTCAGTACAATGAGCAGTTCTTC; CDR3 protein: CASSIRTQYNEQFF; clone size: NA; V gene: TRBV5-1; CDR3 length: 14; J gene: TRBJ2-1; D gene: NA
CDR3 DNA: TGTGCCATCAGTGATACAGGGGCTAACTATGGCTACACCTTC; CDR3 protein: CAISDTGANYGYTF; clone size: NA; V gene: TRBV10-3; CDR3 length: 14; J gene: TRBJ1-2; D gene: TRBD1
CDR3 DNA: TGTGCCAGCAACTTAGGGGACAGGGACCAGTACTTC; CDR3 protein: CASNLGDRDQYF; clone size: once; V gene: TRBV7-9; CDR3 length: 12; J gene: TRBJ2-5; D gene: TRBD1
CDR3 DNA: TGTGCCAGCAGTTATCAGGAAGGGGTATCCTATGGCTACACCTTC; CDR3 protein: CASSYQEGVSYGYTF; clone size: NA; V gene: TRBV6-6; CDR3 length: 15; J gene: TRBJ1-2; D gene: NA
CDR3 DNA: TGTGCCAGCAGCTCCGACAGCCGAGAGACCCAGTACTTC; CDR3 protein: CASSSDSRETQYF; clone size: NA; V gene: TRBV7-9; CDR3 length: 13; J gene: TRBJ2-5; D gene: NA
CDR3 DNA: TGTGCCAGCAGCGCAACAGGGGTTTCCCTGGTTGGGGCCAACGTCCTGACTTTC; CDR3 protein: CASSATGVSLVGANVLTF; clone size: many; V gene: TRBV9; CDR3 length: 18; J gene: TRBJ2-6; D gene: TRBD1
CDR3 DNA: TGTGCCAGCAGCTCAAGGAGGGTAGGGGCCAACGTCCTGACTTTC; CDR3 protein: CASSSRRVGANVLTF; clone size: once; V gene: TRBV7-8; CDR3 length: 15; J gene: TRBJ2-6; D gene: NA
CDR3 DNA: TGTGACAGCAGTTTAGGGCGGACTGAAGCTTTCTTT; CDR3 protein: CDSSLGRTEAFF; clone size: once; V gene: TRBV12-3/TRBV12-4; CDR3 length: 12; J gene: TRBJ1-1; D gene: NA